What follows are 28 T cell receptor beta chains derived from one specimen sequenced in a study of blood T cell repertoires in COVID-19. Assay: immunoSEQ multiplex PCR; the TCRdb copy retains only in-frame clones and omits some. The sample consists of about 300,000 clones, about 91% of them appearing once. The sample consisted of peripheral blood. Receptors were obtained from a young woman who had recovered from COVID-19.

This chain joins TRBV3-1 (or the pseudogene TRBV3-2) and TRBJ1-1; D might be TRBD1 (5 bases). Trimming took 3 bases from V and 4 from J, leaving 6 bases between them. Germline V gene sequence: CDR1 LGHDT, CDR2 YNNKEL (reference sequence). CDR3 length equals 12 residues. DNA of the CDR3: TGTGCCAGCAGCCAGGGACTCACTGAAGCTTTCTTT. It codes for CASSQGLTEAFF.

V is TRBV5-1 and J is TRBJ1-2; the D is unclear. With 0 bases removed from V and 6 bases from J, the gap between germline ends came to 12 bases. In germline, CDR1 is SGHRS, CDR2 YFSETQ. The CDR3 sequence is 14 residues long. Written as DNA, the CDR3 is TGCGCCAGCAGCTTGGCCGTGCCTTTAGATGGCTACACCTTC. Its translation is CASSLAVPLDGYTF.

This chain connects TRBV6-5 to TRBJ2-7; 9 bases agree with TRBD1. The CDR3 totals 14 residues. J lost 6 bases, V lost 2 bases, and 5 bases had no gene match. In germline, CDR1 is MNHEY, CDR2 SVGAGI. CDR3 DNA sequence: TGTGCCAGCAGTTACACGAGGACAGGGGTCGAGCAGTACTTC. Its protein is CASSYTRTGVEQYF.

V is TRBV27 and J is TRBJ2-7; unclear D gene. V was clipped by 5 bases and J by 3 bases, with 11 bases between them. This CDR3 is 13 amino acids long. Germline V lookup: CDR1 MNHEY, CDR2 SMNVEV (reference sequence). This CDR3 is CASSPTYYYEQYF. CDR3 sequence (DNA): TGTGCCAGCAGTCCTACTTACTACTACGAGCAGTACTTC.

This CDR3 is CASSFVQGRLNTEAFF. The CDR3 DNA reads TGTGCCAGCAGTTTTGTGCAGGGAAGGTTGAACACTGAAGCTTTCTTT. The chain uses TRBV28 and TRBJ1-1, with TRBD1 as a possible D gene (5 bases). Looked up from germline, CDR1 is MDHEN and CDR2 is SYDVKM. This CDR3 is 16 amino acids long. V gave up 3 bases and J gave up 0 bases, with 14 bases separating them.

The chain has TRBV7-2 and TRBJ2-7, with D possibly TRBD2 on 5 matching bases. Trimming shortened V by 1 base and J by 3 bases, and 10 bases separated the two germline ends. Germline V CDR1 and CDR2: SGHTA, FQGNSA. The CDR3 length is 14 residues. The CDR3 loop reads CASSLDNGIYEQYF. The CDR3 bases are TGTGCCAGCAGCTTAGATAACGGGATCTACGAGCAGTACTTC.

This clone was recorded once. This chain joins TRBV29-1 and TRBJ2-3; TRBD2 agrees at 9 bases. V lost 7 bases and J lost 6; bases outside the gene matches: 11. Looked up from germline, CDR1 is SQVTM and CDR2 is ANQGSEA. The CDR3 totals 14 residues. CDR3 in DNA: TGCAGCGCTCAGCGGGGGGATGTATTTGATACGCAGTATTTT. Amino acid sequence: CSAQRGDVFDTQYF.

The chain combines TRBV2 with TRBJ1-6, with 7 bases identical to TRBD1. CDR1 and CDR2 from the germline V gene are SNHLY and FYNNEI. This CDR3 is built from 14 residues. V lost 6 bases, J lost 9 bases, and 8 bases stayed unmatched. CDR3 loop: CASRTLTGFSPLHF. The CDR3 nucleotides read TGTGCCAGCAGGACATTGACAGGGTTTTCACCCCTCCACTTT.

The chain links TRBV7-9 to TRBJ1-1, with 10 bases lining up with TRBD1. V gave up 1 base and J gave up 7 bases; unmatched junction bases: 3. The CDR3 extends over 14 amino acids. Germline lookup yields CDR1 SEHNR and CDR2 FQNEAQ (reference sequence). The CDR3 DNA reads TGTGCCAGCAGCTTAGGGACAGGGGGGTTTGAAGCTTTCTTT. It codes for CASSLGTGGFEAFF.

V and J are TRBV24-1 and TRBJ1-2; possibly TRBD1 for D (5 bases). Germline lookup yields CDR1 KGHDR and CDR2 SFDVKD. The length of the CDR3 is 15 residues. V lost 3 bases and J 4 bases, leaving 14 bases between the germline ends. CDR3 DNA sequence: TGTGCCACCAGTGATGGGGGGACCCGTACCTATGGCTACACCTTC. Protein product: CATSDGGTRTYGYTF.

This clone has at least ten counts. This rearrangement joins TRBV2 to TRBJ1-5, with D possibly TRBD1 on 6 matching bases. Germline V gene sequence: CDR1 SNHLY, CDR2 FYNNEI. V was cut by 7 bases and J by 6 bases, with 19 bases left in between. The CDR3 length is 15 residues. The CDR3 protein is CASTPTSGAAQPQHF. In DNA form, the CDR3 reads TGTGCCAGCACCCCGACCTCAGGGGCCGCTCAGCCCCAGCATTTT.

The gene calls are TRBV27 and TRBJ2-7, with D maybe TRBD2 (5 bases). CDR1 and CDR2 from the germline V gene are MNHEY and SMNVEV (reference sequence). Trimming shortened V by 5 bases and J by 1 base, and 15 bases separated the two germline ends. CDR3 length: 15 residues. This CDR3 is CASSTRLTRSYEQYF. As DNA, the CDR3 is TGTGCCAGCAGTACCAGACTAACAAGATCCTACGAGCAGTACTTC.

The gene calls are TRBV4-1 and TRBJ1-6, with D possibly being TRBD1 (5 bases). Trimming removed 7 bases at V and 0 bases at J, with 13 bases between. The CDR3 length is 16 residues. In germline, CDR1 is MGHRA, CDR2 YSYEKL. Written as DNA, the CDR3 is TGCGCCAGCACTCCCGGGGGAAACTCCTATAATTCACCCCTCCACTTT. This gives the protein CASTPGGNSYNSPLHF.

This clone was counted a single time. The V and J genes are TRBV11-2 and TRBJ1-1, with 7 bases that match TRBD1. This CDR3 comprises 13 residues. Germline lookup yields CDR1 SGHAT and CDR2 FQNNGV. V lost 5 bases to trimming and J lost 3 bases; unmatched junction nucleotides: 3. The CDR3 is CASSPQGDTEAFF. The DNA for the CDR3 is TGTGCCAGCAGCCCTCAGGGGGACACTGAAGCTTTCTTT.

In nucleotides, the CDR3 is TGCGCCAGCAGCCAAGATCAACGGGGGATTAACTATGGCTACACCTTC. Amino acids: CASSQDQRGINYGYTF. The chain employs TRBV4-3 and TRBJ1-2; D is possibly TRBD1 (5 bases). CDR1 and CDR2 from the germline V gene are LGHNA and YSLEER. V shed 0 bases and J shed 1 base, with 12 bases lying between them. The CDR3 runs to 16 residues.

The gene calls are TRBV7-2 and TRBJ2-1; TRBD2 matches 10 bases. This CDR3 region has 16 residues. From germline, CDR1 is SGHTA and CDR2 FQGNSA. V shed 5 bases and J 8 bases; nucleotides not matched to a gene: 12. CDR3 in amino acids: CASSEEGASGGYEQFF. Written as DNA, the CDR3 is TGTGCCAGCAGCGAGGAGGGGGCTAGCGGGGGATATGAGCAGTTCTTC.

This chain links TRBV6-5 with TRBJ2-7; D gene uncertain. Deletions cut 6 bases from V and 6 bases from J, with 9 bases between. Germline V CDR1 and CDR2: MNHEY, SVGAGI. The CDR3 runs 11 residues. The CDR3 coding sequence is TGTGCCAGCAGCGGGTTTCGCGAGCAGTACTTC. Its translation is CASSGFREQYF.

The J gene is TRBJ2-5, the V gene TRBV19, with D possibly TRBD2 on 5 matching bases. V gave up 7 bases and J gave up 6 bases, with 15 bases separating them. CDR1 is LNHDA, CDR2 SQIVND, per germline (reference sequence). CDR3 length equals 13 residues. The CDR3 sequence: CASKEGHGKTQYF. The CDR3 DNA reads TGTGCCAGTAAGGAAGGTCACGGGAAGACCCAGTACTTC.

V gene TRBV7-9 combines with J gene TRBJ2-3; D not resolved. From germline, CDR1 is SEHNR and CDR2 FQNEAQ (reference sequence). The ends were cut back, 2 bases at V and 0 bases at J, with 12 bases in the middle. This CDR3 region has 16 residues. The CDR3 protein is CASSLPSEPSTDTQYF. DNA of the CDR3: TGTGCCAGCAGCTTACCCAGTGAACCTAGCACAGATACGCAGTATTTT.

This chain joins TRBV24-1 and TRBJ2-1; 9 bases align to TRBD1. Trimming at V came to 3 bases and at J to 6 bases, leaving 8 bases not matched to a gene. The CDR3 is made up of 16 amino acids. The germline V gene encodes CDR1 KGHDR and CDR2 SFDVKD. CDR3 loop: CATSDQPGQGSNEQFF. CDR3 coding DNA: TGTGCCACCAGTGATCAACCGGGACAGGGCTCCAATGAGCAGTTCTTC.

The V call is TRBV4-2, the J call TRBJ2-7; no reliable D call. Per germline, CDR1 LGHNA and CDR2 YNFKEQ. The CDR3 spans 14 residues. V was pared by 0 bases and J by 1 base, with 7 bases between. The CDR3 region has the DNA TGTGCCAGCAGCCAAGATATAAAATCCTACGAGCAGTACTTC. This encodes CASSQDIKSYEQYF.

V and J are TRBV7-3 and TRBJ1-1; no clear D gene. CDR1 SGHTA and CDR2 FQGTGA come from the germline V gene. The V and J ends lost 5 bases and 6 bases respectively, with 19 bases between them. This CDR3 comprises 15 residues. The CDR3 DNA follows: TGTGCCAGCAGCCCGCGGACGGGATGGAGCGCTGAAGCTTTCTTT. Translating it yields CASSPRTGWSAEAFF.

The gene calls are TRBV7-8 and TRBJ2-7, with 9 bases aligning to TRBD2. V was pared by 1 base and J by 2 bases, with 12 bases of the junction left unmatched. CDR3 length: 18 residues. Germline V gives CDR1 SGHVS, CDR2 FQNEAQ. CDR3 sequence reads: CASSLVGGPSGKTYEQYF. In nucleotides, the CDR3 is TGTGCCAGCAGCTTAGTAGGGGGGCCTAGCGGGAAAACCTACGAGCAGTACTTC.

V and J are TRBV18 and TRBJ2-7, with 8 positions matching TRBD1. The CDR3 extends over 12 amino acids. With 6 bases clipped from V and 7 bases from J, the junction kept 5 bases outside the gene matches. Germline V gives CDR1 KGHSH, CDR2 LQKENI. The CDR3 sequence: CASSDRDGEQYF. CDR3 DNA: TGTGCCAGCTCGGACAGGGACGGAGAGCAGTACTTC.

The gene calls are TRBV28 and TRBJ2-7; perhaps TRBD2 as D (5 bases). Germline CDR1 MDHEN, CDR2 SYDVKM. With 4 bases removed from V and 2 bases from J, the gap between germline ends came to 24 bases. The CDR3 covers 18 residues. The CDR3 reads CASSSEIGWGALTYEQYF. The CDR3 DNA reads TGTGCCAGCAGTTCCGAGATTGGGTGGGGAGCCCTCACCTACGAGCAGTACTTC.

The chain employs TRBV21-1 and TRBJ1-6; TRBD1, the table's D call, was not compared with the DNA. TRBV21-1 is a pseudogene locus. This CDR3 contains 17 residues. In nucleotides, the CDR3 is TGTGCCAGCAGCACAACGATTATAATGGACAGCCATTCACCCCTCCACTTT. This encodes CASSTTIIMDSHSPLHF.

This chain connects TRBV29-1 to TRBJ1-5; D gene unclear. The CDR3 contains 16 residues. V gave up 4 bases and J gave up 2 bases, with 18 bases separating them. Per the germline V gene, CDR1 is SQVTM and CDR2 is ANQGSEA. The CDR3 bases are TGCAGCGTTGTGTTGTTGGAGGGCGGTGGCAATCAGCCCCAGCATTTT. It translates to CSVVLLEGGGNQPQHF.

The chain uses TRBV3-1 (or the pseudogene TRBV3-2) and TRBJ2-2, with 7 nucleotides matching TRBD1. Per the germline V gene, CDR1 is LGHDT and CDR2 is YNNKEL (reference sequence). The CDR3 is 16 residues long. Trimming took 5 bases from V and 6 from J; bases not matched to a gene: 12. The CDR3 reads CASSVRQGKSSGELFF. The CDR3 nucleotides read TGTGCCAGCAGCGTTAGACAGGGAAAATCGTCCGGGGAGCTGTTTTTT.